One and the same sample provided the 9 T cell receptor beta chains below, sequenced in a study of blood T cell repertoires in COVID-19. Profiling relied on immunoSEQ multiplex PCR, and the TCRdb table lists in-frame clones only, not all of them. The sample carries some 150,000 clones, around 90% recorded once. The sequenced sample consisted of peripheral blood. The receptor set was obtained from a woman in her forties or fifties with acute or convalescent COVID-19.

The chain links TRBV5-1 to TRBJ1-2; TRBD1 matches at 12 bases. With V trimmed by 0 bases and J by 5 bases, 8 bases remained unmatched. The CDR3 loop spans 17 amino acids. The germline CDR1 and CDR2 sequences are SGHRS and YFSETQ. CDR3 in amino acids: CASSLEGQGALGYGYTF. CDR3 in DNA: TGCGCCAGCAGCTTGGAGGGACAGGGGGCGCTGGGATATGGCTACACCTTC.

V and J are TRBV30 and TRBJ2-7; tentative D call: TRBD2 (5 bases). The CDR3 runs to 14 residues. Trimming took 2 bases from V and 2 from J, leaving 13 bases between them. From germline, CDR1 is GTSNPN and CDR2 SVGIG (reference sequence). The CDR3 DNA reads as TGTGCCTGGAGTTTTTTAGGGAGAGCCTACGAGCAGTACTTC. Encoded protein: CAWSFLGRAYEQYF.

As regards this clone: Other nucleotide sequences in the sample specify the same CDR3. The CDR3 loop reads CASSFGGGYEQYF. CDR3 sequence (DNA): TGCGCCAGCAGCTTCGGGGGAGGCTACGAGCAGTACTTC. This chain uses TRBV5-1 with TRBJ2-7; tentative D call: TRBD2 (6 bases). This CDR3 has 13 amino acids. Trimming cost V 2 bases and J 3 bases, with 9 bases left between them. Germline assignment: CDR1 SGHRS and CDR2 YFSETQ.

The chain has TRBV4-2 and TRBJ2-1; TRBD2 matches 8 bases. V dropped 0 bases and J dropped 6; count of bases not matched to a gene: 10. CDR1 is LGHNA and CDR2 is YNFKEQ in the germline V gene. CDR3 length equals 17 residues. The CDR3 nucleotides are TGTGCCAGCAGCCAAGACCCTCTAACGGGAGGGTTCAATGAGCAGTTCTTC. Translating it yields CASSQDPLTGGFNEQFF.

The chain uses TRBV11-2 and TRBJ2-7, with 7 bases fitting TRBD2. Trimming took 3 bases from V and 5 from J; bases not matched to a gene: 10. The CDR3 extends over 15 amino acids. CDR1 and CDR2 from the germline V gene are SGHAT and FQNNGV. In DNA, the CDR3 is TGTGCCAGCAGCTTGTTGGGACTAAGCGTCGACGAGCAGTACTTC. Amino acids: CASSLLGLSVDEQYF.

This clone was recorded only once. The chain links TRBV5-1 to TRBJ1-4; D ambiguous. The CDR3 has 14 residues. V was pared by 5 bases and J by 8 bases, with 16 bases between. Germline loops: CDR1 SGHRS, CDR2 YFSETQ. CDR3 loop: CASRPGASEEKLFF. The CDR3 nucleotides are TGCGCCAGCAGACCCGGAGCTTCAGAGGAAAAACTGTTTTTT. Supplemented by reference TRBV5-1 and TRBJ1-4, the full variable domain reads KAGVTQTPRYLIKTRGQQVTLSCSPISGHRSVSWYQQTPGQGLQFLFEYFSETQRNKGNFPGRFSGRQFSNSRSEMNVSTLELGDSALYLCASRPGASEEKLFFGSGTQLSVL.

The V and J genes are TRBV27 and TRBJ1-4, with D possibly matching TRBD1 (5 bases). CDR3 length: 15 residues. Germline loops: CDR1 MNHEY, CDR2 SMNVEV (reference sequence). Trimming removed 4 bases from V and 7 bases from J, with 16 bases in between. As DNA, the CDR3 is TGTGCCAGCAGTTCAGCAGGGCGGCGATTTGAAAAACTGTTTTTT. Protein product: CASSSAGRRFEKLFF.

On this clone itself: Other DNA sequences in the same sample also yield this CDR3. CDR3 residues: CASSLTTGMNTEAFF. The CDR3 DNA sequence: TGTGCCAGCAGCTTAACCACCGGTATGAACACTGAAGCTTTCTTT. V and J are TRBV7-3 and TRBJ1-1; D remains unclear. V was cut by 0 bases and J by 0 bases, with 8 bases left in between. This CDR3 is 15 amino acids long. Germline CDR1 reads SGHTA; CDR2 reads FQGTGA.

The CDR3 loop reads CAGGTGGLNTEAFF. CDR3 sequence (DNA): TGTGCCGGGGGGACAGGGGGGTTGAACACTGAAGCTTTCTTT. The gene calls are TRBV6-5 and TRBJ1-1; 11 positions agree with TRBD1. V lost 11 bases and J lost 0; bases outside the gene matches: 5. This CDR3 spans 14 amino acids. The germline gives CDR1 MNHEY, CDR2 SVGAGI.